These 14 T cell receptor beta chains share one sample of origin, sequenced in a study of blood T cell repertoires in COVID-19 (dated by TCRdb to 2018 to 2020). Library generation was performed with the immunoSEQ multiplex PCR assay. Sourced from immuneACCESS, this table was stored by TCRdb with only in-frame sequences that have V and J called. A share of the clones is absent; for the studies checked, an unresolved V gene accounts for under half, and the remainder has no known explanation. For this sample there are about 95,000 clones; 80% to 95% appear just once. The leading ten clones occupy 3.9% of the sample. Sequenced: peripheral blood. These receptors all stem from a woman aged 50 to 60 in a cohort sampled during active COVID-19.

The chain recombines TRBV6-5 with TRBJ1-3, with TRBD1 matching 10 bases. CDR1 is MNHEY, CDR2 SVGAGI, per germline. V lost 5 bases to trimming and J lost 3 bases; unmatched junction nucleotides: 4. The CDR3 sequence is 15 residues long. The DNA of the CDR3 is TGTGCCAGCAGTAGGACAGGGGGTTTTGGAAACACCATATATTTT. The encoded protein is CASSRTGGFGNTIYF.

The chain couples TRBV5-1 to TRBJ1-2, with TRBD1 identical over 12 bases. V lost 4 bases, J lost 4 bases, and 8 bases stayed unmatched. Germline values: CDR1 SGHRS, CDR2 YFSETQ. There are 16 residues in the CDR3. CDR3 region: CASSPGGQGAFYGYTF. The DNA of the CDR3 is TGCGCCAGCAGCCCGGGGGGACAGGGGGCTTTCTATGGCTACACCTTC.

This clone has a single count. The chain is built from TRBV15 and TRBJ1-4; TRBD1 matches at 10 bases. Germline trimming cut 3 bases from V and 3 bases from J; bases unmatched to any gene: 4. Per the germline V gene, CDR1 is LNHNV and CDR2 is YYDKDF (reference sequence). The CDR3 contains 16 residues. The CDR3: CATSRTGGAPNEKLFF. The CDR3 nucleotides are TGTGCCACCAGCAGGACAGGGGGCGCCCCTAATGAAAAACTGTTTTTT.

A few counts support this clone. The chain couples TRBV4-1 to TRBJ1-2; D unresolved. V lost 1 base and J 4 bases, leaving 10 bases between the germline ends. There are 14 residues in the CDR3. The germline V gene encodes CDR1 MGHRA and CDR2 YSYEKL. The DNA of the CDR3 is TGCGCCAGCAGCCAAGGGCAGGCCTCCTATGGCTACACCTTC. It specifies CASSQGQASYGYTF.

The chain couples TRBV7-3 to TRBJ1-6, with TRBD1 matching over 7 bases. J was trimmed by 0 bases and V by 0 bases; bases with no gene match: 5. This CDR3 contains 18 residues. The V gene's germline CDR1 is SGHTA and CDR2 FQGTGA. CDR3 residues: CASSLTEQGRSYNSPLHF. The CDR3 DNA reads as TGTGCCAGCAGCTTAACCGAACAGGGGCGCTCCTATAATTCACCCCTCCACTTT.

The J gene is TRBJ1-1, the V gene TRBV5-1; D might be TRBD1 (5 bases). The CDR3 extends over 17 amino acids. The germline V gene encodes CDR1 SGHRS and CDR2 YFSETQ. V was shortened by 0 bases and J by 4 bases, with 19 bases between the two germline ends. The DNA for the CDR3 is TGCGCCAGCAGCTTGGCGGTCCGTTTTAGGGGTGGCACTGAAGCTTTCTTT. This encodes CASSLAVRFRGGTEAFF.

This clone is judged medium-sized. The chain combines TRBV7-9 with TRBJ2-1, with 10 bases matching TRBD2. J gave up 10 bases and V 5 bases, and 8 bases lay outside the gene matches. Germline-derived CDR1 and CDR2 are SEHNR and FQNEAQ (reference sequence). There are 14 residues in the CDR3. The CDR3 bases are TGTGCCAGCAGCCCCCGGACTAGCGGAGAAGAGCAGTTCTTC. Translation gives CASSPRTSGEEQFF.

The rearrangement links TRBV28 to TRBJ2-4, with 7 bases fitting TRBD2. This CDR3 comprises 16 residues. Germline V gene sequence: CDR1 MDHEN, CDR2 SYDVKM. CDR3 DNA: TGTGAAAACCGCGGGAGTAGTGTGGGGCCAAAAAACATTCAGTACTTC. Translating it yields CENRGSSVGPKNIQYF. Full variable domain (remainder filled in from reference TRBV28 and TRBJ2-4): DVKVTQSSRYLVKRTGEKVFLECVQDMDHENMFWYRQDPGLGLRLIYFSYDVKMKEKGDIPEGYSVSREKKERFSLILESASTNQTSMYLCENRGSSVGPKNIQYFGAGTRLSVL.

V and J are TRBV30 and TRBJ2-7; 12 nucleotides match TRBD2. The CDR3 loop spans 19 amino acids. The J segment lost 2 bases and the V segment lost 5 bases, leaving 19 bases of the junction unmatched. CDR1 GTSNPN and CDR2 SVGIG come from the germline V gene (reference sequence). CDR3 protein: CAWSPRGGLAGYWPYEQYF. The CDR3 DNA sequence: TGTGCCTGGTCCCCCCGAGGCGGACTAGCGGGGTACTGGCCCTACGAGCAGTACTTC.

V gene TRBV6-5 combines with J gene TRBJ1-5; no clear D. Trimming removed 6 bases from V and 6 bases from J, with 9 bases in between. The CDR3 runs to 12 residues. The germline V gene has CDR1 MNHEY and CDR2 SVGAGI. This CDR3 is CASSLPGQPQHF. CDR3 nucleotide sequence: TGTGCCAGCAGCTTACCCGGTCAGCCCCAGCATTTT.

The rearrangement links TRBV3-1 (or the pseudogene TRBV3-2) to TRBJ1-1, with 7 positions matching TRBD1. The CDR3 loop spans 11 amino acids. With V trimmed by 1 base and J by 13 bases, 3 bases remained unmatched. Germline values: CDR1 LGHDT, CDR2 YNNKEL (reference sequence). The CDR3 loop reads CASSQGQGVFF. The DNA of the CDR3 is TGTGCCAGCAGCCAAGGACAGGGAGTTTTCTTT.

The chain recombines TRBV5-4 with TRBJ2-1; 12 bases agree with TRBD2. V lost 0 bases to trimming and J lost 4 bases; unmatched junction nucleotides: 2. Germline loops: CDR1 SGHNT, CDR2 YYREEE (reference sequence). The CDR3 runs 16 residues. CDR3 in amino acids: CASSLGLAGAYNEQFF. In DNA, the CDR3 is TGTGCCAGCAGCTTGGGACTAGCGGGGGCGTACAATGAGCAGTTCTTC.

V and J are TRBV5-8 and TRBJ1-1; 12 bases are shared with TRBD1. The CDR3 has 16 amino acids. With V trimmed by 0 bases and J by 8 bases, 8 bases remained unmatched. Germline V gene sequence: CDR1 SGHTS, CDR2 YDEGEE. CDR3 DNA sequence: TGTGCCAGCAGCTTGGAAGTGGGACAGGGGGCTAACGAAGCTTTCTTT. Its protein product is CASSLEVGQGANEAFF.

The CDR3 DNA is TGTGCCAGCAGGAAGACAGGGGTGGTTCAGCCCCAGCATTTT. It translates to CASRKTGVVQPQHF. The chain joins TRBV6-5 to TRBJ1-5; 8 positions agree with TRBD1. CDR1 and CDR2 (germline): MNHEY, SVGAGI. The V and J ends lost 6 bases and 6 bases, in that order; junction bases with no gene match: 7. CDR3 size: 14 residues.